This T cell receptor beta chain comes out of a study of STAT3 mutations in large granular lymphocyte leukemia. Notes on the study in general: In T-cell large granular lymphocyte leukemia, about half of patients showed multiple immunodominant subclonotypes.

Each sample's TCRbeta library yielded on average roughly 42,000 productive templates. Sequenced by immunoSEQ multiplex PCR; TCRdb stores in-frame clones only, minus some. This table holds 10,000 to 15,000 clones, more than 75% found once. A note on this clone: Its antigen is not identified.

This CDR3 has 13 amino acids. The V gene end was trimmed by 6 bases and the J gene end by 6 bases; junction bases not matched to a gene: 8. Germline V gives CDR1 SQVTM, CDR2 ANQGSEA. The clonotype comes from a man in his forties with T-cell large granular lymphocyte leukemia. Some clones in this sample may be carry-over from other donors' samples. The sample was peripheral blood mononuclear cells. The rearrangement joins TRBV29-1 to TRBJ2-1, with 7 positions matching TRBD2. The CDR3 DNA follows: TGCAGCGTATTAAAGACTAGCAGCAATGAGCAGTTCTTC. Its translation is CSVLKTSSNEQFF.